What follows are 29 T cell receptor beta chains derived from one specimen sequenced in a study of cytomegalovirus exposure and HLA in healthy donors. 60 Vbeta and 13 Jbeta primers were used in PCR. Profiling relied on immunoSEQ multiplex PCR, and the TCRdb table lists in-frame clones only, not all of them. The sample holds under 110,000 clones, around 75% seen once. The sequenced material came from PBMCs. These receptors originate from a female donor in good health and CMV-seronegative.

The chain joins TRBV28 to TRBJ1-3; TRBD1 matches 8 bases. The CDR3 contains 16 residues. The J segment lost 4 bases and the V segment lost 2 bases, leaving 7 bases of the junction unmatched. Per germline, CDR1 MDHEN and CDR2 SYDVKM. In DNA form, the CDR3 reads TGTGCCAGCAGTTTACGACAGGGGCAAGCAGGAAACACCATATATTTT. This gives the protein CASSLRQGQAGNTIYF.

The chain recombines TRBV28 with TRBJ1-2, with 8 bases lining up with TRBD1. V lost 6 bases, J lost 3 bases, and 3 bases stayed unmatched. The CDR3 runs 13 residues. Germline V gene lookup returns CDR1 MDHEN and CDR2 SYDVKM. The CDR3 spells CASRLTGDYGYTF. For the CDR3, the DNA is TGTGCCAGCAGATTGACAGGGGACTATGGCTACACCTTC.

The chain carries TRBV7-3 and TRBJ2-3; TRBD2 aligns across 16 bases. The CDR3 contains 20 residues. Germline V CDR1 and CDR2: SGHTA, FQGTGA. The V segment lost 3 bases and the J segment 8 bases; nucleotides outside the gene matches: 17. In DNA form, the CDR3 reads TGTGCCAGCAGCTTGGGACTAGCGGGAGGGCTGAGGGCAGCAAGACGTACGCAGTATTTT. The encoded protein is CASSLGLAGGLRAARRTQYF.

The chain links TRBV18 to TRBJ1-2, with D maybe TRBD1 (6 bases). CDR3 length: 15 residues. Germline V gives CDR1 KGHSH, CDR2 LQKENI. V dropped 3 bases and J dropped 4 bases, with 15 bases sitting between them. For the CDR3, the DNA is TGTGCCAGCTCACCTGGGGAAGGGGGAAGCTATGGCTACACCTTC. Its protein product is CASSPGEGGSYGYTF.

The chain joins TRBV30 to TRBJ2-7; a weak D match, TRBD2 (5 bases). The CDR3 runs to 12 residues. The V gene's germline CDR1 is GTSNPN and CDR2 SVGIG (reference sequence). Trimming removed 7 bases from V and 6 bases from J, with 16 bases in between. CDR3 DNA: TGTGCCTCCGGGGAGACGGGCCCCGAGCAGTACTTC. This encodes CASGETGPEQYF.

The chain links TRBV6-5 to TRBJ1-1; TRBD1 matches at 7 bases. The CDR3 runs 15 residues. Per germline, CDR1 MNHEY and CDR2 SVGAGI. The V gene end was trimmed by 6 bases and the J gene end by 4 bases; junction bases not matched to a gene: 11. The chain's CDR3 is CASSPRTGPSTEAFF. CDR3 in DNA: TGTGCCAGCAGCCCTAGGACAGGCCCGAGCACTGAAGCTTTCTTT.

The CDR3 sequence is CSVFGLAGGPHGANVLTF. DNA of the CDR3: TGCAGCGTTTTCGGACTAGCGGGAGGGCCTCATGGGGCCAACGTCCTGACTTTC. The chain uses TRBV29-1 and TRBJ2-6; 15 bases are a match to TRBD2. The ends lost 5 bases at V and 3 bases at J; junction bases unmatched: 8. The CDR3 has 18 residues. The germline CDR1 and CDR2 sequences are SQVTM and ANQGSEA.

This sequence joins TRBV5-1 and TRBJ2-3; 8 bases are a match to TRBD1. The length of the CDR3 is 14 residues. Trimming at V came to 3 bases and at J to 2 bases, leaving 2 bases not matched to a gene. Germline V gene data show CDR1 as SGHRS and CDR2 as YFSETQ. In DNA, the CDR3 is TGCGCCAGCAGCTCGACAGGGGACACAGATACGCAGTATTTT. It yields the protein CASSSTGDTDTQYF.

The J gene is TRBJ2-5, the V gene TRBV5-8; 10 bases agree with TRBD2. The ends lost 3 bases at V and 3 bases at J; junction bases unmatched: 5. Germline values: CDR1 SGHTS, CDR2 YDEGEE. The CDR3 has 15 amino acids. The CDR3 loop is CASSYGLAEKETQYF. The CDR3 region has the DNA TGTGCCAGCAGCTACGGACTAGCGGAAAAAGAGACCCAGTACTTC.

The chain combines TRBV11-2 with TRBJ2-3, with 9 bases matching TRBD1. V dropped 2 bases and J dropped 6; count of bases not matched to a gene: 6. Germline V gene lookup returns CDR1 SGHAT and CDR2 FQNNGV. The CDR3 length is 15 residues. The CDR3 coding sequence is TGTGCCAGCAGCTTATTACAGGGGGCATACGATACGCAGTATTTT. As protein: CASSLLQGAYDTQYF.

This clone was observed many times. The rearrangement uses TRBV5-1 and TRBJ2-1, with TRBD1 identical over 8 bases. This CDR3 is built from 16 residues. Germline assignment: CDR1 SGHRS and CDR2 YFSETQ. J was trimmed by 0 bases and V by 6 bases; bases with no gene match: 8. CDR3 sequence reads: CASTEQGVSSYNEQFF. CDR3 DNA: TGCGCCAGCACCGAACAGGGGGTTAGCTCCTACAATGAGCAGTTCTTC.

This chain links TRBV11-3 with TRBJ2-2, with 10 bases lining up with TRBD2. The CDR3 extends over 17 amino acids. Germline V gene lookup returns CDR1 SGHNT and CDR2 YENEEA. Germline trimming cut 5 bases from V and 3 bases from J; bases unmatched to any gene: 9. Here the CDR3 reads CASSGLAGDMDTGELFF. CDR3 sequence (DNA): TGTGCCAGCAGCGGGCTAGCGGGAGATATGGACACCGGGGAGCTGTTTTTT.

The chain links TRBV9 to TRBJ2-3; TRBD2 is a possible D gene (6 bases). Trimming cost V 4 bases and J 0 bases, with 15 bases left between them. This CDR3 is 16 amino acids long. Germline assignment: CDR1 SGDLS and CDR2 YYNGEE. This CDR3 is CASSTPSALSTDTQYF. CDR3 nucleotides: TGTGCCAGCAGCACCCCTAGCGCCCTCAGCACAGATACGCAGTATTTT.

This clone was counted between two and nine times. The chain is built from TRBV19 and TRBJ2-3; 10 bases fit TRBD1. The CDR3 extends over 17 amino acids. Losses at the gene ends were 1 base for V and 2 bases for J; bases not matched to a gene: 6. CDR1 LNHDA and CDR2 SQIVND come from the germline V gene (reference sequence). The CDR3 protein is CASSIGRDRGNTDTQYF. The CDR3 nucleotides are TGTGCCAGTAGTATAGGCAGGGACAGGGGTAACACAGATACGCAGTATTTT.

The V gene is TRBV29-1, the J gene TRBJ2-7; 8 positions match TRBD2. Germline CDR1 reads SQVTM; CDR2 reads ANQGSEA. The CDR3 is made up of 13 amino acids. The J segment lost 0 bases and the V segment lost 5 bases, leaving 3 bases of the junction unmatched. In nucleotides, the CDR3 is TGCAGCGTTTCGGGGGGGAGCTCCTACGAGCAGTACTTC. Its translation: CSVSGGSSYEQYF.

The chain recombines TRBV27 with TRBJ2-7; D is unclear. This CDR3 is built from 12 residues. V shed 8 bases and J shed 2 bases, with 10 bases lying between them. Germline V gene lookup returns CDR1 MNHEY and CDR2 SMNVEV (reference sequence). The CDR3 nucleotides read TGTGCCAGCGGGCAGCTTACCTACGAGCAGTACTTC. It yields the protein CASGQLTYEQYF.

The chain uses TRBV5-1 and TRBJ2-7; 8 bases fit TRBD1. The CDR3 has 14 residues. J gave up 10 bases and V 7 bases, and 16 bases lay outside the gene matches. The germline CDR1 and CDR2 sequences are SGHRS and YFSETQ. CDR3 sequence (DNA): TGCGCCAGCGAAACCGGGACAGGATCATTTATACAGTACTTC. Its protein is CASETGTGSFIQYF.

The chain uses TRBV10-3 and TRBJ1-1, with unresolved D. Trimming removed 7 bases from V and 7 bases from J, with 16 bases in between. CDR3 length: 13 residues. Germline CDR1 is ENHRY and CDR2 is SYGVKD. The CDR3 DNA sequence: TGTGCCATCAATGATGATCGTGGACTTGAAGCTTTCTTT. This sequence encodes CAINDDRGLEAFF.

This clone was observed a few times. The chain recombines TRBV10-1 with TRBJ2-2, with D maybe TRBD2 (5 bases). V shed 10 bases and J shed 4 bases, with 10 bases lying between them. CDR1 is WNHNN, CDR2 SYGVQD, per germline (reference sequence). CDR3 length: 12 residues. The CDR3 DNA reads TGCGCCATCTGCCGGGGCACCGGGGAGCTGTTTTTT. It codes for CAICRGTGELFF.

The chain links TRBV14 to TRBJ2-5; a weak D match, TRBD2 (5 bases). The CDR3 covers 14 residues. With 1 base removed from V and 2 bases from J, the gap between germline ends came to 8 bases. CDR1 SGHDN and CDR2 FVKESK come from the germline V gene. CDR3 region: CASSQVKRQETQYF. The CDR3 DNA reads as TGTGCCAGCAGCCAAGTAAAGCGGCAAGAGACCCAGTACTTC. Full variable domain (rest looked up from reference TRBV14 and TRBJ2-5): EAGVTQFPSHSVIEKGQTVTLRCDPISGHDNLYWYRRVMGKEIKFLLHFVKESKQDESGMPNNRFLAERTGGTYSTLKVQPAELEDSGVYFCASSQVKRQETQYFGPGTRLLVL.

The chain joins TRBV19 to TRBJ2-2; 7 bases agree with TRBD2. J was trimmed by 0 bases and V by 7 bases; bases with no gene match: 2. The germline gives CDR1 LNHDA, CDR2 SQIVND (reference sequence). The CDR3 is 14 residues long. The CDR3 spells CASMSGANTGELFF. CDR3 coding DNA: TGTGCCAGTATGAGCGGGGCGAACACCGGGGAGCTGTTTTTT.

The J gene is TRBJ1-4, the V gene TRBV5-1; D not certain. CDR1 is SGHRS, CDR2 YFSETQ, per germline. This CDR3 has 13 amino acids. The germline V and J ends were trimmed by 1 base and 3 bases, with 4 bases remaining between them. The CDR3 DNA reads as TGCGCCAGCAGCTTGCTAGCTAATGAAAAACTGTTTTTT. Protein product: CASSLLANEKLFF.

The chain is built from TRBV29-1 and TRBJ2-7; D is perhaps TRBD2 (5 bases). This CDR3 comprises 12 residues. Trimming took 4 bases from V and 4 from J, leaving 11 bases between them. CDR1 is SQVTM, CDR2 ANQGSEA, per germline. The CDR3 here is CSVVGGPYEQYF. DNA of the CDR3: TGCAGCGTTGTTGGAGGTCCGTACGAGCAGTACTTC.

This chain joins TRBV11-3 and TRBJ2-7, with D hard to call. The ends were cut back, 5 bases at V and 3 bases at J, with 17 bases in the middle. Germline-derived CDR1 and CDR2 are SGHNT and YENEEA. This CDR3 has 15 residues. The CDR3 region is CASSLPAPFGYEQYF. CDR3 DNA: TGTGCCAGCAGCCTCCCAGCGCCATTCGGCTACGAGCAGTACTTC.

This rearrangement joins TRBV9 to TRBJ2-7; D possibly corresponds to TRBD1 (5 bases). Germline CDR1 and CDR2: SGDLS and YYNGEE. This CDR3 is 13 amino acids long. Trimming pared 0 bases from V and 6 bases from J, leaving 10 bases between. In DNA form, the CDR3 reads TGTGCCAGCAGCGTAGGCGCAGGGTCCGAGCAGTACTTC. Its protein is CASSVGAGSEQYF.

V usage is TRBV4-1 and J usage is TRBJ2-3; D is unresolved. The germline CDR1 and CDR2 sequences are MGHRA and YSYEKL. CDR3 length: 12 amino acids. Trimming shortened V by 3 bases and J by 3 bases, and 4 bases separated the two germline ends. The CDR3, as DNA: TGCGCCAGCAGCCACCCTACAGATACGCAGTATTTT. Translation: CASSHPTDTQYF.

This clone was counted a few times. V is TRBV28 and J is TRBJ2-3; tentative D call: TRBD2 (5 bases). Trimming removed 5 bases from V and 0 bases from J, with 12 bases in between. The CDR3 has 15 amino acids. Germline V gene lookup returns CDR1 MDHEN and CDR2 SYDVKM. The CDR3 loop reads CASSLDKRSTDTQYF. CDR3 nucleotides: TGTGCCAGCAGTCTTGATAAGCGGAGCACAGATACGCAGTATTTT.

This chain connects TRBV7-3 to TRBJ1-2; D gene uncertain. Trimming took off 4 bases at V and 1 base at J, with 7 bases between the two ends. The CDR3 loop spans 13 amino acids. Germline V gives CDR1 SGHTA, CDR2 FQGTGA. The CDR3 sequence: CASSSDNNYGYTF. CDR3 nucleotides: TGTGCCAGCAGCTCTGACAATAACTATGGCTACACCTTC. Together with reference TRBV7-3 and TRBJ1-2, the CDR3 gives the full variable domain: GAGVSQTPSNKVTEKGKYVELRCDPISGHTALYWYRQSLGQGPEFLIYFQGTGAADDSGLPNDRFFAVRPEGSVSTLKIQRTERGDSAVYLCASSSDNNYGYTFGSGTRLTVV.

The chain recombines TRBV25-1 with TRBJ2-7; tentative D call: TRBD1 (6 bases). CDR1 MGHDK and CDR2 SYGVNS come from the germline V gene. V lost 2 bases, J lost 3 bases, and 11 bases lay in between. This CDR3 has 14 amino acids. The DNA for the CDR3 is TGTGCCAGCAGTGAAGTCGGACAGATCTACGAGCAGTACTTC. Its translation: CASSEVGQIYEQYF.